These T cell receptor beta chains were read from a single sample in a study of blood T cells in healthy people across ages. TCRdb re-analysed the 5' RACE reads in MiXCR, keeping a single row per CDR3 protein. The sample yields 500,000 to 600,000 distinct CDR3 sequences, about 25% seen once. Sample: blood. The receptors stem from a woman in her seventies in good health. Each CDR3 is given with its conserved first and last residue. A D gene is named only where the DNA matches it firmly. Clone size is shown for a subset of rows, as once, few, many or a class of expanded clone.

J: TRBJ1-3; size: NA; D: NA; V: TRBV6-5; DNA: TGTGCCAGCGGGTCACAGGGAACCCCTGGAAACACCATATATTTT; CDR3: CASGSQGTPGNTIYF
J: TRBJ2-5; size: few; D: NA; V: TRBV24-1; DNA: TGTGCCACCAGTGATTCTCGGGACGGGCAAGAGACCCAGTACTTC; CDR3: CATSDSRDGQETQYF
J: TRBJ1-1; size: NA; D: NA; V: TRBV29-1; DNA: TGCAGCGTTGAGTCGGGGGCTACGAAAGCTTTCTTT; CDR3: CSVESGATKAFF
J: TRBJ1-6; size: few; D: NA; V: TRBV6-1; DNA: TGTGCCAGCCAGAACGAACAGGGAGTTCCCCTCCACTTT; CDR3: CASQNEQGVPLHF
J: TRBJ2-1; size: NA; D: TRBD1; V: TRBV20-1; DNA: TGCAGTGCTAAAGACAGGGTTCATAGCTCCTACAATGAGCAGTTCTTC; CDR3: CSAKDRVHSSYNEQFF
J: TRBJ2-7; size: few; D: TRBD2; V: TRBV9; DNA: TGTGCCAGCAGCGTCGGCCTAGCGGGGGGGAGCTCCTACGAGCAGTACTTC; CDR3: CASSVGLAGGSSYEQYF
J: TRBJ2-7; size: many; D: NA; V: TRBV5-1; DNA: TGCGCCAGCAGCTTGCGGGAGTCCTACGAGCAGTACTTC; CDR3: CASSLRESYEQYF
J: TRBJ1-1; size: few; D: NA; V: TRBV7-3; DNA: TGTGCCAGCAGCTTCTTAGGGGCTCTGAACACTGAAGCTTTCTTT; CDR3: CASSFLGALNTEAFF
J: TRBJ1-1; size: NA; D: NA; V: TRBV25-1; DNA: TGTGCCAGCAGTGTCTCCAAGCAGGGGAACACTGAAGCTTTCTTT; CDR3: CASSVSKQGNTEAFF
J: TRBJ1-1; size: few; D: NA; V: TRBV6-5; DNA: TGTGCCAGCTGCCTAGGAGGGGCCCTACATGAAGCTTTCTTT; CDR3: CASCLGGALHEAFF
J: TRBJ2-3; size: few; D: NA; V: TRBV7-8; DNA: TGTGCCAGCAGCTTAGGGCCCCCAGTTAACACAGATACGCAGTATTTT; CDR3: CASSLGPPVNTDTQYF
J: TRBJ2-5; size: few; D: NA; V: TRBV20-1; DNA: TGCAGTGCTAGAGATCCCCAGGGAGAGACCCAGTACTTC; CDR3: CSARDPQGETQYF
J: TRBJ1-1; size: once; D: TRBD1; V: TRBV12-3/TRBV12-4; DNA: TGTGCCAGCAGTCCGGGACAGGGTATACCTGAAGCTTTCTTT; CDR3: CASSPGQGIPEAFF
J: TRBJ1-3; size: few; D: NA; V: TRBV10-3; DNA: TGTGCCATCAGAAACAGGGTTGAAACTGGAAACACCATATATTTT; CDR3: CAIRNRVETGNTIYF
J: TRBJ2-1; size: NA; D: NA; V: TRBV3-1; DNA: TGTGCCAGCAGCCAATCGAACAGGGTGTCCGGGAATGAGCAGTTCTTC; CDR3: CASSQSNRVSGNEQFF
J: TRBJ1-2; size: NA; D: NA; V: TRBV4-1; DNA: TGCGCCAGCAGCCAAGAGAGTGCAACGGGGAGCGGCTACACCTTC; CDR3: CASSQESATGSGYTF
J: TRBJ1-2; size: NA; D: NA; V: TRBV6-2/TRBV6-3; DNA: TGTGCCAGCAGTTACAGTTGGCCACACTATGGCTACACCTTC; CDR3: CASSYSWPHYGYTF
J: TRBJ2-1; size: NA; D: NA; V: TRBV11-2; DNA: TGTGCCAGCAGCTTAGCCAGGGAAGAGGATGAGCAGTTCTTC; CDR3: CASSLAREEDEQFF
J: TRBJ2-7; size: NA; D: NA; V: TRBV5-1; DNA: TGCGCCAGCAGCTTGGTAAGCACACGGAGCTACGAGCAGTACTTC; CDR3: CASSLVSTRSYEQYF
J: TRBJ2-3; size: NA; D: TRBD2; V: TRBV7-2; DNA: TGTGCCAGCAGCTTATCAGCGGGGGGGGGAAACACAGATACGCAGTATTTT; CDR3: CASSLSAGGGNTDTQYF
J: TRBJ1-6; size: many; D: TRBD1; V: TRBV7-8; DNA: TGTGCCAGCAGCTCCCAGGACAGGGGTAATTCACCCCTCCACTTT; CDR3: CASSSQDRGNSPLHF
J: TRBJ2-1; size: NA; D: NA; V: TRBV12-3/TRBV12-4; DNA: TGTGCCAGCAGGGCCACGACAGGCATTAGATCCTACAATGAGCAGTTCTTC; CDR3: CASRATTGIRSYNEQFF
J: TRBJ2-3; size: many; D: NA; V: TRBV2; DNA: TGTGCCAGCAGGGGGGGATATACGCAGTATTTT; CDR3: CASRGGYTQYF
J: TRBJ2-3; size: NA; D: NA; V: TRBV5-1; DNA: TGCGCCAGCACCTATACTAGTTCTGAAACAGTTACGCAGTATTTT; CDR3: CASTYTSSETVTQYF
J: TRBJ1-1; size: NA; D: NA; V: TRBV24-1; DNA: TGTGCCACCAGTGATAGCCGGAGAGGAGACACTGAAGCTTTCTTT; CDR3: CATSDSRRGDTEAFF
J: TRBJ2-5; size: NA; D: TRBD2; V: TRBV24-1; DNA: TGTGCCACCAGTGAAGGCGGTAGCGGGGGAATCCGTGAGACCCAGTACTTC; CDR3: CATSEGGSGGIRETQYF
J: TRBJ2-1; size: few; D: NA; V: TRBV11-2; DNA: TGTGCCAGCAGCTTAGATACAGGGAATGAGCAGTTCTTC; CDR3: CASSLDTGNEQFF
J: TRBJ2-2; size: NA; D: TRBD2; V: TRBV14; DNA: TGTGCCAGCAGCTCTTGGACTAGCGGGGGACCTAACACCGGGGAGCTGTTTTTT; CDR3: CASSSWTSGGPNTGELFF
J: TRBJ2-5; size: NA; D: TRBD1; V: TRBV6-5; DNA: TGTGCCAGCAGGGTACAGGGGATCTCGGAGACCCAGTACTTC; CDR3: CASRVQGISETQYF
J: TRBJ2-4; size: many; D: NA; V: TRBV4-1; DNA: TGCGCCAGCAGCCAAGACAGGGGAGCCAAAAACATTCAGTACTTC; CDR3: CASSQDRGAKNIQYF
J: TRBJ1-1; size: few; D: NA; V: TRBV24-1; DNA: TGTGCCACCAGTGATTCTCACACTGAAGCTTTCTTT; CDR3: CATSDSHTEAFF
J: TRBJ1-2; size: few; D: TRBD1; V: TRBV12-3/TRBV12-4; DNA: TGTGCCAGCAGTTCCAACAGGGGGAACATTTATGGCTACACCTTC; CDR3: CASSSNRGNIYGYTF
J: TRBJ2-3; size: few; D: NA; V: TRBV12-3/TRBV12-4; DNA: TGTGCCAGCAGTCGCGGCCGAGACACGAGCACAGATACGCAGTATTTT; CDR3: CASSRGRDTSTDTQYF
J: TRBJ2-7; size: NA; D: NA; V: TRBV6-2/TRBV6-3; DNA: TGTGGCAGCCGAATTTCGGACTCCTACTACGAGCAGTACTTC; CDR3: CGSRISDSYYEQYF
J: TRBJ1-1; size: NA; D: NA; V: TRBV7-2; DNA: TGTGCCAGCAGCTTAGTCATGGGGCTGCTGGGCGAGGCTTTCTTT; CDR3: CASSLVMGLLGEAFF
J: TRBJ2-4; size: few; D: NA; V: TRBV5-6; DNA: TGTGCCAGCAGCTTGGAGCAGGGACGGAGCATTCAGTACTTC; CDR3: CASSLEQGRSIQYF
J: TRBJ1-4; size: few; D: TRBD1; V: TRBV30; DNA: TGTGCCTGGAGTGTACGACAGGGCAGTAATGAAAAACTGTTTTTT; CDR3: CAWSVRQGSNEKLFF
J: TRBJ2-7; size: few; D: NA; V: TRBV7-9; DNA: TGTGCCAGCAGCTTAGTTTCTAGTCGCAGGGGTTGGCACGAGCAGTACTTC; CDR3: CASSLVSSRRGWHEQYF
J: TRBJ2-2; size: few; D: NA; V: TRBV24-1; DNA: TGTGCCACCAGTGATCCCAGGAACACCGGGGAGCTGTTTTTT; CDR3: CATSDPRNTGELFF
J: TRBJ2-7; size: few; D: TRBD1; V: TRBV6-1; DNA: TGTGCCAGCAGTGCGGACAGGGACCTTTGGACCTACGAGCAGTACTTC; CDR3: CASSADRDLWTYEQYF
J: TRBJ2-3; size: NA; D: TRBD2; V: TRBV20-1; DNA: TGCAGTGCTAGACCCCGGCCGGCTAGCGGGAGGGCCTCAGATACGCAGTATTTT; CDR3: CSARPRPASGRASDTQYF
J: TRBJ1-5; size: NA; D: TRBD1; V: TRBV9; DNA: TGTGCCAGCAGCCCTACAGGGGGTTATGAGCCCCAGCATTTT; CDR3: CASSPTGGYEPQHF
J: TRBJ1-5; size: NA; D: TRBD1; V: TRBV7-2; DNA: TGTGCCAGCAGCTTTAGCACAGGGGCAAGCAATCAGCCCCAGCATTTT; CDR3: CASSFSTGASNQPQHF
J: TRBJ2-3; size: many; D: TRBD1; V: TRBV10-2; DNA: TGCGCCAGCAGCGATCCTACCGGGACAGGGGGCGGAGATACGCAGTATTTT; CDR3: CASSDPTGTGGGDTQYF
J: TRBJ1-6; size: many; D: NA; V: TRBV12-3/TRBV12-4; DNA: TGTGCCAGCAGTTTTGGGGGTCTAGGGATCTATAATTCACCCCTCCACTTT; CDR3: CASSFGGLGIYNSPLHF
J: TRBJ1-5; size: few; D: NA; V: TRBV7-9; DNA: TGTGCCAGCAGCTTACGGGCGGGCCAGCCCCAGCATTTT; CDR3: CASSLRAGQPQHF
J: TRBJ2-4; size: NA; D: NA; V: TRBV6-6; DNA: TGTGCCAGCAGCCCCTCATCCAAAAACATTCAGTACTTC; CDR3: CASSPSSKNIQYF
J: TRBJ2-7; size: NA; D: NA; V: TRBV4-3; DNA: TGCGCCAGCAGCCAGGCTAGGGCCCTCAACTACGAGCAGTACTTC; CDR3: CASSQARALNYEQYF
J: TRBJ2-2; size: many; D: TRBD2; V: TRBV20-1; DNA: TGCAGTGCTAAAAGCGGGGGGCCCAACACCGGGGAGCTGTTTTTT; CDR3: CSAKSGGPNTGELFF